The 25 T cell receptor beta chains below were found in one sample sequenced in a study of blood T cells in healthy people across ages. A sample-barcoded 5' primer and a J-beta primer mix were used in a second PCR of roughly 7 to 11 cycles. TCRdb processed the 5' RACE reads anew with MiXCR; each CDR3 protein has one entry. This sample carries 1.8 million or so distinct CDR3 sequences, roughly two fifths of them seen once, and the ten largest clones take roughly 23%. The sequenced material came from blood. These receptors all stem from a human donor in good health.

This chain joins TRBV20-1 and TRBJ2-1, with 14 positions matching TRBD2. Per the germline V gene, CDR1 is DFQATT and CDR2 is SNEGSKA (reference sequence). The length of the CDR3 is 15 residues. Trimming cost V 6 bases and J 7 bases; bases outside gene matches: 8. CDR3 sequence reads: CSALTGTSGGNEQFF. The CDR3 DNA sequence: TGCAGTGCGCTGACCGGGACTAGCGGGGGAAATGAGCAGTTCTTC.

In this sample, this clonotype turned up a few times. The V call is TRBV6-2 or TRBV6-3, the J call TRBJ1-5, with 10 bases identical to TRBD1. J was trimmed by 0 bases and V by 5 bases; bases with no gene match: 7. The germline gives CDR1 MNHEY, CDR2 SVGEGT. The CDR3 has 17 residues. The CDR3 is CASSERDRGYSNQPQHF. The CDR3 DNA follows: TGTGCCAGCAGTGAGCGGGACAGGGGTTATAGCAATCAGCCCCAGCATTTT.

V usage is TRBV15 and J usage is TRBJ2-3; 9 nucleotides line up with TRBD2. CDR1 and CDR2 from the germline V gene are LNHNV and YYDKDF (reference sequence). The CDR3 sequence is 18 residues long. V lost 5 bases, J lost 0 bases, and 12 bases stayed unmatched. The CDR3 reads CATSASYTSGYSTDTQYF. The DNA of the CDR3 is TGTGCCACCAGCGCATCGTACACTAGCGGGTATAGCACAGATACGCAGTATTTT.

Details on this clonotype: A junction end diverges from the germline sequence, so it may reflect a read error. The V call is TRBV6-6, the J call TRBJ1-2, with 7 bases aligning to TRBD1. Germline lookup yields CDR1 MNHNY and CDR2 SVGAGI (reference sequence). CDR3 length equals 13 residues. The CDR3 sequence: CAGSYEGAGGYTF. The CDR3 region has the DNA TGTGCCGGCAGTTACGAGGGGGCGGGTGGCTACACCTTC.

The rearrangement uses TRBV7-2 and TRBJ1-1; D gene uncertain. CDR3 length equals 14 residues. Germline CDR1 and CDR2: SGHTA and FQGNSA. V was cut by 1 base and J by 4 bases, with 10 bases left in between. The DNA for the CDR3 is TGTGCCAGCAGCTTAGAAGGGTTGGTCACTGAAGCTTTCTTT. Protein product: CASSLEGLVTEAFF. The variable domain in full, completed from reference TRBV7-2 and TRBJ1-1, reads GAGVSQSPSNKVTEKGKDVELRCDPISGHTALYWYRQSLGQGLEFLIYFQGNSAPDKSGLPSDRFSAERTGGSVSTLTIQRTQQEDSAVYLCASSLEGLVTEAFFGQGTRLTVV.

The V and J genes are TRBV20-1 and TRBJ2-3; 11 nucleotides line up with TRBD2. The V segment lost 2 bases and the J segment 0 bases; nucleotides outside the gene matches: 4. The germline V gene has CDR1 DFQATT and CDR2 SNEGSKA (reference sequence). The CDR3 length is 16 residues. CDR3 bases: TGCAGTGCTAGAAGACTAGCGGGGACTAGCACAGATACGCAGTATTTT. As protein: CSARRLAGTSTDTQYF.

The chain links TRBV6-5 to TRBJ1-5, with 8 bases lining up with TRBD1. V lost 5 bases to trimming and J lost 5 bases; unmatched junction nucleotides: 8. CDR1 is MNHEY, CDR2 SVGAGI, per germline. The CDR3 loop spans 15 amino acids. Here the CDR3 DNA reads TGTGCCAGCAGTCCCGACAGGGGAAGAGATCAGCCCCAGCATTTT. Translation: CASSPDRGRDQPQHF.

The sample holds a few counts of this clonotype. This chain connects TRBV3-1 to TRBJ2-7; possible D gene TRBD2, 6 bases. The V end was cut by 4 bases, the J end by 2 bases, with 12 bases between. Per germline, CDR1 LGHDT and CDR2 YNNKEL (reference sequence). The CDR3 covers 14 residues. The CDR3 DNA reads as TGTGCCAGCAGCCTATTGGAGGGTGCCTACGAGCAGTACTTC. It specifies CASSLLEGAYEQYF.

This clonotype has more than one count but fewer than ten. The chain's CDR3 is CASSLGSLSNEQFF. CDR3 DNA sequence: TGTGCCAGCAGCTTGGGTTCCTTATCCAATGAGCAGTTCTTC. The rearrangement links TRBV5-5 to TRBJ2-1; no firm D call. From germline, CDR1 is SGHKS and CDR2 YYEKEE (reference sequence). This CDR3 has 14 amino acids. V was cut by 0 bases and J by 6 bases, with 10 bases left in between.

This chain links TRBV7-2 with TRBJ2-7; the D gene is possibly TRBD1 (5 bases). Germline V CDR1 and CDR2: SGHTA, FQGNSA. V was cut by 4 bases and J by 3 bases, with 19 bases left in between. The CDR3 extends over 16 amino acids. This CDR3 is CASSSQTAQGFYEQYF. DNA of the CDR3: TGTGCCAGCAGCTCACAGACAGCCCAAGGGTTCTACGAGCAGTACTTC. The whole variable domain, remainder taken from reference TRBV7-2 and TRBJ2-7, is GAGVSQSPSNKVTEKGKDVELRCDPISGHTALYWYRQSLGQGLEFLIYFQGNSAPDKSGLPSDRFSAERTGGSVSTLTIQRTQQEDSAVYLCASSSQTAQGFYEQYFGPGTRLTVT.

V gene TRBV7-3 combines with J gene TRBJ2-3, with TRBD2 identical over 11 bases. The V segment lost 5 bases and the J segment 5 bases; nucleotides outside the gene matches: 6. Looked up from germline, CDR1 is SGHTA and CDR2 is FQGTGA. This CDR3 is 15 amino acids long. In nucleotides, the CDR3 is TGTGCCAGCAGCAAACTAGCGGGAGTTCGAGATACGCAGTATTTT. Translation: CASSKLAGVRDTQYF.

The rearrangement links TRBV7-9 to TRBJ1-1, with unresolved D. This CDR3 has 16 residues. Trimming cost V 4 bases and J 0 bases, with 15 bases left between them. From germline, CDR1 is SEHNR and CDR2 FQNEAQ (reference sequence). The CDR3 nucleotides read TGTGCCAGCAGCTCTTTGCCCCCTGGCTTGAACACTGAAGCTTTCTTT. It translates to CASSSLPPGLNTEAFF.

The chain is built from TRBV9 and TRBJ2-3; weak D call: TRBD2 (6 bases). This CDR3 region has 15 residues. Germline loops: CDR1 SGDLS, CDR2 YYNGEE. V was clipped by 6 bases and J by 0 bases, with 14 bases between them. The CDR3 loop reads CASTGGAQSTDTQYF. CDR3 nucleotides: TGTGCCAGCACCGGAGGGGCTCAGAGCACAGATACGCAGTATTTT.

The V call is TRBV20-1, the J call TRBJ2-1; 8 nucleotides match TRBD2. This CDR3 comprises 15 residues. The trim removed 5 bases at V and 2 bases at J, leaving 8 bases unmatched. The germline gives CDR1 DFQATT, CDR2 SNEGSKA (reference sequence). CDR3 sequence reads: CSARTLAGPYNEQFF. As DNA, the CDR3 is TGCAGTGCTCGTACCCTAGCGGGCCCCTACAATGAGCAGTTCTTC.

The chain combines TRBV7-2 with TRBJ2-3; 8 bases are a match to TRBD1. Trimming took 2 bases from V and 4 from J; bases not matched to a gene: 20. CDR3 length: 20 residues. Germline V gene sequence: CDR1 SGHTA, CDR2 FQGNSA. CDR3 sequence: CASSLFAPGQVLYDADTQYF. DNA for the CDR3: TGTGCCAGCAGCTTATTTGCCCCGGGACAGGTTTTGTATGACGCAGATACGCAGTATTTT.

This clonotype was picked up one time. One junction end disagrees with the germline gene, perhaps due to a read error. The CDR3 here is CVSSLGLLGAGDPYNEQFF. The CDR3 bases are TGTGTCAGCAGCTTAGGGCTTTTGGGTGCGGGGGATCCCTACAATGAGCAGTTCTTC. The chain carries TRBV7-8 and TRBJ2-1; 7 bases match TRBD2. The CDR3 sequence is 19 residues long. CDR1 SGHVS and CDR2 FQNEAQ come from the germline V gene.

This clonotype occurred a few times. This chain uses TRBV4-1 with TRBJ2-1; the match to TRBD2 covers 10 bases. Germline V lookup: CDR1 MGHRA, CDR2 YSYEKL. This CDR3 comprises 18 residues. J was trimmed by 4 bases and V by 1 base; bases with no gene match: 10. The CDR3 region has the DNA TGCGCCAGCAGCCAAGGGAAACAGCGGACTAGCGGATACAATGAGCAGTTCTTC. The encoded protein is CASSQGKQRTSGYNEQFF.

In its sample, this clonotype was seen a few times. The J gene is TRBJ2-3, the V gene TRBV5-1; no firm D call. This CDR3 has 14 residues. V gave up 1 base and J gave up 2 bases, with 8 bases separating them. CDR1 and CDR2 from the germline V gene are SGHRS and YFSETQ. CDR3 DNA: TGCGCCAGCAGCTTGTCGAGGACCACAGATACGCAGTATTTT. Its translation: CASSLSRTTDTQYF.

The CDR3 nucleotides are TGTGCCAGCAGCCAAGTTGGAGGTGGGACCAATTTCTACTATGGCTACACCTTC. Protein: CASSQVGGGTNFYYGYTF. The rearrangement joins TRBV4-2 to TRBJ1-2; maybe TRBD1 (5 bases). V lost 1 base and J 3 bases, leaving 21 bases between the germline ends. The CDR3 consists of 18 residues. Germline V gives CDR1 LGHNA, CDR2 YNFKEQ.

This clonotype has only a few counts. The chain employs TRBV2 and TRBJ2-1; TRBD2 might be the D (6 bases). V shed 7 bases and J shed 0 bases, with 13 bases lying between them. Looked up from germline, CDR1 is SNHLY and CDR2 is FYNNEI. The CDR3 has 15 amino acids. For the CDR3, the DNA is TGTGCCAGCATGGTAGCGGAAAGCTCCTACAATGAGCAGTTCTTC. This gives the protein CASMVAESSYNEQFF.

There are a few counts of this clonotype. The chain joins TRBV7-2 to TRBJ2-5, with no clear D. Germline V gene data show CDR1 as SGHTA and CDR2 as FQGNSA. CDR3 size: 14 residues. The V gene lost 4 bases and the J gene lost 2 bases, with 11 bases spanning the gap. The CDR3 is CASSSVSWQETQYF. For the CDR3, the DNA is TGTGCCAGCAGCTCTGTCAGCTGGCAAGAGACCCAGTACTTC.

A few counts support this clonotype. The chain uses TRBV3-1 and TRBJ2-3; D tentatively reads TRBD1 or TRBD2 (5 bases each). The CDR3 extends over 13 amino acids. The germline V gene encodes CDR1 LGHDT and CDR2 YNNKEL (reference sequence). V lost 10 bases and J lost 10, with 21 bases in between. The CDR3 protein is CATKNGAAAAQYF. The DNA of the CDR3 is TGTGCCACCAAAAACGGGGCCGCGGCGGCGCAGTATTTT.

Only a few counts were recorded for this clonotype. CDR3 sequence (DNA): TGTGCCAGCAGTACGTCCCCCCCCGACGAGCAGTACTTC. Protein sequence: CASSTSPPDEQYF. This chain joins TRBV28 and TRBJ2-4; no firm D call. The tail of the sequence fits TRBJ2-7 better, so the J call may be wrong. The germline CDR1 and CDR2 sequences are MDHEN and SYDVKM. The length of the CDR3 is 13 residues.

Only a few counts were recorded for this clonotype. This rearrangement joins TRBV20-1 to TRBJ2-5; TRBD2 might be the D (6 bases). The V end was cut by 5 bases, the J end by 4 bases, with 20 bases between. Looked up from germline, CDR1 is DFQATT and CDR2 is SNEGSKA (reference sequence). CDR3 length: 15 residues. As DNA, the CDR3 is TGCAGTGCTTCCCCCTGGGGCGGGGTAGGAGAGACCCAGTACTTC. Translated, it gives CSASPWGGVGETQYF.

Only a few counts were recorded for this clonotype. The V gene is TRBV20-1, the J gene TRBJ1-2; 8 bases map to TRBD1. After removal of 0 bases from V and 5 bases from J, the junction contained 8 bases not matched to a gene. CDR1 is DFQATT and CDR2 is SNEGSKA in the germline V gene (reference sequence). This CDR3 contains 15 residues. CDR3 nucleotide sequence: TGCAGTGCTAGAGATCATCAGGGGGCGGAGTATGGCTACACCTTC. This encodes CSARDHQGAEYGYTF.